These 25 T cell receptor beta chains were all obtained from the same sample, sequenced in a study of T cells after yellow fever vaccination. TCRdb redid the calling of the 5' RACE reads with MiXCR, one entry per CDR3 protein. Of fewer than 400,000 distinct CDR3 sequences in the sample, around 6.4% were seen once. This material consisted of PBMCs, taken 5 days after the yellow fever booster vaccination. The source of these receptors is a man aged 30-40 years who received the YFV17D yellow fever vaccine.

In its sample, this clonotype was seen many times. This sequence joins TRBV6-2 or TRBV6-3 and TRBJ2-1, with 11 bases matching TRBD2. With V trimmed by 6 bases and J by 9 bases, 13 bases remained unmatched. The length of the CDR3 is 16 residues. Germline V lookup: CDR1 MNHEY, CDR2 SVGEGT. This CDR3 reads CASSTLAGGRAGEQFF. The CDR3, as DNA: TGTGCCAGCAGCACGCTAGCGGGAGGTAGGGCGGGTGAGCAGTTCTTC.

This clonotype was counted only a few times. The gene calls are TRBV24-1 and TRBJ2-6, with D hard to call. Trimming removed 4 bases at V and 0 bases at J, with 9 bases between. Germline CDR1 and CDR2: KGHDR and SFDVKD. The CDR3 is made up of 16 amino acids. CDR3 sequence reads: CATSDPSVSGANVLTF. DNA of the CDR3: TGTGCCACCAGTGACCCCTCGGTCTCTGGGGCCAACGTCCTGACTTTC.

In this sample, this clonotype turned up a few times. This sequence joins TRBV5-4 and TRBJ2-5; 7 bases agree with TRBD2. CDR1 and CDR2 (germline): SGHNT, YYREEE (reference sequence). This CDR3 is built from 15 residues. V lost 5 bases and J lost 5; bases outside the gene matches: 12. The CDR3 sequence: CASSIGTPGGETQYF. CDR3 in DNA: TGTGCCAGCAGTATCGGGACTCCCGGGGGGGAGACCCAGTACTTC.

A few counts support this clonotype. The chain links TRBV20-1 to TRBJ1-4, with D possibly TRBD1 on 6 matching bases. The CDR3 spans 14 residues. V was trimmed by 5 bases and J by 0 bases, leaving 10 bases between them. Germline V gene data show CDR1 as DFQATT and CDR2 as SNEGSKA (reference sequence). CDR3 sequence reads: CSAYRDSTNEKLFF. In DNA form, the CDR3 reads TGCAGTGCTTACAGGGACTCAACTAATGAAAAACTGTTTTTT.

The chain carries TRBV5-1 and TRBJ1-3; D call uncertain. The V and J ends lost 4 bases and 0 bases respectively, with 29 bases between them. The CDR3 sequence is 21 residues long. Germline assignment: CDR1 SGHRS and CDR2 YFSETQ. This CDR3 reads CASSISLRPDPYLSSGNTIYF. CDR3 DNA: TGCGCCAGCAGCATTTCCTTAAGGCCGGACCCATACTTGAGCTCTGGAAACACCATATATTTT.

The chain joins TRBV15 to TRBJ2-3; 12 bases fit TRBD2. This CDR3 is built from 14 residues. J gave up 8 bases and V 6 bases, and 6 bases lay outside the gene matches. CDR1 is LNHNV and CDR2 is YYDKDF in the germline V gene (reference sequence). The CDR3 is CATRLAGGPGTQYF. CDR3 DNA sequence: TGTGCCACCAGGCTAGCGGGAGGGCCAGGTACGCAGTATTTT.

This clonotype was recorded many times. The chain employs TRBV4-3 and TRBJ2-7; 8 nucleotides align to TRBD1. CDR1 is LGHNA and CDR2 is YSLEER in the germline V gene. V was pared by 0 bases and J by 7 bases, with 11 bases of the junction left unmatched. The CDR3 runs to 16 residues. The CDR3 reads CASSQDGGTTGGEQYF. DNA for the CDR3: TGCGCCAGCAGCCAAGATGGTGGGACAACAGGGGGGGAGCAGTACTTC.

This clonotype was recorded a few times. This sequence joins TRBV6-2 or TRBV6-3 and TRBJ2-7, with 7 bases matching TRBD2. The CDR3 loop spans 16 amino acids. CDR1 is MNHEY, CDR2 SVGEGT, per germline. V dropped 8 bases and J dropped 3; count of bases not matched to a gene: 16. The CDR3: CASDGGGSSPGYEQYF. In nucleotides, the CDR3 is TGTGCCAGCGATGGTGGCGGGAGTTCCCCTGGCTACGAGCAGTACTTC.

This clonotype showed up just a few times. The rearrangement links TRBV27 to TRBJ2-7; 8 positions match TRBD2. With V trimmed by 1 base and J by 0 bases, 14 bases remained unmatched. The V gene's germline CDR1 is MNHEY and CDR2 SMNVEV (reference sequence). The length of the CDR3 is 19 residues. The CDR3 nucleotides are TGTGCCAGCAGTTTATTAGGGGGGCGCATAAGCGGGAGCTCCTACGAGCAGTACTTC. Encoded protein: CASSLLGGRISGSSYEQYF.

This clonotype was detected only a few times. Relative to the germline gene, one junction end is altered; a read error may explain this. V gene TRBV27 combines with J gene TRBJ2-3; D is perhaps TRBD1 or TRBD2 (5 bases each). Germline CDR1 and CDR2: MNHEY and SMNVEV (reference sequence). This CDR3 is built from 13 residues. The CDR3 region has the DNA TGTGCCAGCAGTACACGGGACCAACCTGTGTCAAATTTT. Its protein is CASSTRDQPVSNF.

The chain couples TRBV7-9 to TRBJ2-2; no clear D. CDR1 is SEHNR, CDR2 FQNEAQ, per germline (reference sequence). There are 14 residues in the CDR3. Deletions cut 2 bases from V and 6 bases from J, with 10 bases between. The CDR3 coding sequence is TGTGCCAGCAGCTTATGGATTTGGGCCGGGGAGCTGTTTTTT. This gives the protein CASSLWIWAGELFF.

This clonotype was picked up many times. This chain uses TRBV6-5 with TRBJ1-3; D uncertain. V gave up 0 bases and J gave up 6 bases, with 6 bases separating them. The germline CDR1 and CDR2 sequences are MNHEY and SVGAGI. CDR3 length: 13 amino acids. The CDR3 DNA is TGTGCCAGCAGTTACTCGAGTGAAAACACCATATATTTT. Its translation is CASSYSSENTIYF.

The sample holds many counts of this clonotype. The chain recombines TRBV29-1 with TRBJ2-7; 12 nucleotides align to TRBD2. V gave up 7 bases and J gave up 7 bases; unmatched junction bases: 20. CDR3 length: 17 residues. From germline, CDR1 is SQVTM and CDR2 ANQGSEA. Written as DNA, the CDR3 is TGCAGCGCCTCGCCGACTTGGACTAGCGGGACAGTGGGTGAGCAGTACTTC. Translated: CSASPTWTSGTVGEQYF.

The genes are TRBV5-1 and TRBJ1-1, with D hard to call. Trimming removed 6 bases from V and 3 bases from J, with 12 bases in between. Germline V gene data show CDR1 as SGHRS and CDR2 as YFSETQ. There are 13 residues in the CDR3. The CDR3 coding sequence is TGCGCCAGCACGGCGGGCTTTGACACTGAAGCTTTCTTT. As protein: CASTAGFDTEAFF.

This clonotype was seen only a few times. The rearrangement links TRBV6-1 to TRBJ1-6, with D maybe TRBD1 (5 bases). The germline gives CDR1 MNHNS, CDR2 SASEGT. CDR3 size: 15 residues. V gave up 0 bases and J gave up 10 bases, with 13 bases separating them. The CDR3 DNA reads TGTGCCAGCAGTGAAGCACCACCGAGGGACTCACCCCTCCACTTT. It codes for CASSEAPPRDSPLHF.

This clonotype was recorded a few times. The chain recombines TRBV5-1 with TRBJ2-1, with 8 bases identical to TRBD2. Germline V gene sequence: CDR1 SGHRS, CDR2 YFSETQ. Germline trimming cut 0 bases from V and 3 bases from J; bases unmatched to any gene: 5. CDR3 length: 16 amino acids. The CDR3 region is CASSLAMSGGYNEQFF. The CDR3, as DNA: TGCGCCAGCAGCTTGGCCATGAGCGGGGGCTACAATGAGCAGTTCTTC.

The V gene is TRBV12-3 or TRBV12-4, the J gene TRBJ1-4; D is unresolved. The CDR3 is 15 residues long. V lost 7 bases and J 7 bases, leaving 19 bases between the germline ends. CDR3 DNA sequence: TGTGCCAGCACACGGACTCAAGGGTTAGGTGAAAAACTGTTTTTT. Encoded protein: CASTRTQGLGEKLFF.

This clonotype was detected only a few times. The chain recombines TRBV7-3 with TRBJ2-4; TRBD1 is a possible D gene (5 bases). Per germline, CDR1 SGHTA and CDR2 FQGTGA. CDR3 length equals 14 residues. Between the trimmed V and J ends, which lost 4 bases and 5 bases, there was a span of 12 bases. The CDR3 DNA reads as TGTGCCAGCAGCTACAGTATCAGGGAAAACATTCAGTACTTC. Translating gives CASSYSIRENIQYF.

This clonotype has a count of ten or more. The rearrangement joins TRBV11-2 to TRBJ1-4; TRBD1 aligns across 10 bases. V lost 5 bases and J lost 7; bases outside the gene matches: 4. The CDR3 loop spans 14 amino acids. CDR1 and CDR2 from the germline V gene are SGHAT and FQNNGV. The CDR3 DNA sequence: TGTGCCAGCAGCAAGACAGGGGGCGGTGAAAAACTGTTTTTT. Translated, it gives CASSKTGGGEKLFF.

This clonotype was seen only a few times. This rearrangement joins TRBV28 to TRBJ2-2, with D tentatively TRBD2 (5 bases). Germline V gene sequence: CDR1 MDHEN, CDR2 SYDVKM. The CDR3 is 11 amino acids. V was clipped by 8 bases and J by 6 bases, with 7 bases between them. CDR3 residues: CASAGPGELFF. The CDR3 region has the DNA TGTGCCAGCGCGGGTCCCGGGGAGCTGTTTTTT.

This clonotype appeared a few times. V usage is TRBV29-1 and J usage is TRBJ2-7, with 7 bases fitting TRBD1. CDR1 and CDR2 from the germline V gene are SQVTM and ANQGSEA. The CDR3 extends over 12 amino acids. J was trimmed by 2 bases and V by 7 bases; bases with no gene match: 5. CDR3 DNA sequence: TGCAGCGCGAACAGGGGAGCCTACGAGCAGTACTTC. It codes for CSANRGAYEQYF.

This clonotype was seen a few times. V usage is TRBV7-2 and J usage is TRBJ2-7; 9 positions match TRBD2. Germline V gene lookup returns CDR1 SGHTA and CDR2 FQGNSA. The CDR3 totals 14 residues. With 4 bases clipped from V and 5 bases from J, the junction kept 6 bases outside the gene matches. The CDR3 sequence is CASSSLGLANEQYF. For the CDR3, the DNA is TGTGCCAGCAGCTCCTTGGGACTAGCCAACGAGCAGTACTTC. The full variable domain, rest sourced from reference TRBV7-2 and TRBJ2-7, is GAGVSQSPSNKVTEKGKDVELRCDPISGHTALYWYRQSLGQGLEFLIYFQGNSAPDKSGLPSDRFSAERTGGSVSTLTIQRTQQEDSAVYLCASSSLGLANEQYFGPGTRLTVT.

This clonotype was detected many times. V usage is TRBV7-2 and J usage is TRBJ2-5; no definite D call. The CDR3 runs to 12 residues. The germline V gene has CDR1 SGHTA and CDR2 FQGNSA. V was shortened by 2 bases and J by 5 bases, with 6 bases between the two germline ends. CDR3 loop: CASSLFWETQYF. CDR3 coding DNA: TGTGCCAGCAGCTTATTCTGGGAGACCCAGTACTTC. Full variable domain (outside the CDR3, taken from reference TRBV7-2 and TRBJ2-5): GAGVSQSPSNKVTEKGKDVELRCDPISGHTALYWYRQSLGQGLEFLIYFQGNSAPDKSGLPSDRFSAERTGGSVSTLTIQRTQQEDSAVYLCASSLFWETQYFGPGTRLLVL.

The rearrangement links TRBV27 to TRBJ2-7, with 12 bases fitting TRBD2. V dropped 2 bases and J dropped 6; count of bases not matched to a gene: 8. Germline CDR1 MNHEY, CDR2 SMNVEV (reference sequence). The CDR3 consists of 16 residues. CDR3 coding DNA: TGTGCCAGCAGTTTAGGACTAGCGGGAAAGGTCGGCGAGCAGTACTTC. Its translation: CASSLGLAGKVGEQYF.

The CDR3 DNA is TGCAGTGCTAGTACTAGCGGGCGAGAAGATACGCAGTATTTT. This codes for CSASTSGREDTQYF. The gene calls are TRBV20-1 and TRBJ2-3; TRBD2 matches at 9 bases. CDR3 length: 14 amino acids. After removal of 3 bases from V and 5 bases from J, the junction contained 6 bases not matched to a gene. CDR1 is DFQATT and CDR2 is SNEGSKA in the germline V gene (reference sequence).